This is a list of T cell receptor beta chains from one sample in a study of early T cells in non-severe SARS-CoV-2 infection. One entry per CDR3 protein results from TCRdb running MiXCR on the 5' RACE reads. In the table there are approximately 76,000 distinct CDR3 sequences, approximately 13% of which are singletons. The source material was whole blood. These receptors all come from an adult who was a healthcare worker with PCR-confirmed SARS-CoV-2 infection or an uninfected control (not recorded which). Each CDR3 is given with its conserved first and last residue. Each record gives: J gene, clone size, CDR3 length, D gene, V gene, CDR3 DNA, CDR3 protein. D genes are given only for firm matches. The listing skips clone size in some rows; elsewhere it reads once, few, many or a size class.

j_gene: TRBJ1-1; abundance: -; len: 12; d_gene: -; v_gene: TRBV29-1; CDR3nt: TGCAGCGTGGGGGGACAGAACACTGAAGCTTTCTTT; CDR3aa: CSVGGQNTEAFF
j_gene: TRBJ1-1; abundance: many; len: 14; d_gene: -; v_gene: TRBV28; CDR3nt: TGTGCCAGCAGTTTCAGTCCAGAGAACACTGAAGCTTTCTTT; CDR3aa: CASSFSPENTEAFF
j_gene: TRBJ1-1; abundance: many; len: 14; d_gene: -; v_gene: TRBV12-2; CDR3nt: TGTGCAAGTCGCTTAGTGGAAGAGGGCACTGAAGCTTTCTTT; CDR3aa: CASRLVEEGTEAFF
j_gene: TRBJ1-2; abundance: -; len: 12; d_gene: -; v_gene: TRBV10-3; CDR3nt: TGTGCCATCAGTCAAACGGATTATGGCTACACCTTC; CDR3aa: CAISQTDYGYTF
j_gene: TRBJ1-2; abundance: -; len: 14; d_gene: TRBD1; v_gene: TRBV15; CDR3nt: TGTGCCACCAGCAGGGCGACAGGGAACTATGGCTACACCTTC; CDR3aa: CATSRATGNYGYTF
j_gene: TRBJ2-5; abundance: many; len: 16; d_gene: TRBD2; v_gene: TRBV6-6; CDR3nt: TGTGCCAGCAGCCCCCCGGAGGGTAGCGGGAAGGATACCCAGTACTTC; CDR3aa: CASSPPEGSGKDTQYF
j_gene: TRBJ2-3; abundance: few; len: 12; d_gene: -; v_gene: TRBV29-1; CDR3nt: TGCAGCGTTATTGGGACTCGGGATACGCAGTATTTT; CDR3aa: CSVIGTRDTQYF
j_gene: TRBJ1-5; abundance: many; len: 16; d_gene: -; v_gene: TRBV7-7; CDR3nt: TGTGCCAGCAGCTTATGGGGCAATCTAAGAAATCAGCCCCAGCATTTT; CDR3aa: CASSLWGNLRNQPQHF
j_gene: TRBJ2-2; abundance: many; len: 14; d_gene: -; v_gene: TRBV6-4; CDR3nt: TGTGCCAGCAGTGACGGGCTCCCCACCGGGGAGCTGTTTTTT; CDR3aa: CASSDGLPTGELFF
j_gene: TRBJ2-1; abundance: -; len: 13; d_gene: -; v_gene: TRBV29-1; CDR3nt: TGCAGCGTTGTCAGGGTCTCCTACAATGAGCAGTTCTTC; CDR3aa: CSVVRVSYNEQFF
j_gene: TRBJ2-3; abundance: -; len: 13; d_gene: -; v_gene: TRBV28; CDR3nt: TGTGCCAGCAGTTTAACGTTGGCAGATACGCAGTATTTT; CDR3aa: CASSLTLADTQYF
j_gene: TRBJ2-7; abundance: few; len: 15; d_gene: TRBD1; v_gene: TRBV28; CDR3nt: TGTGCCAGCAGTTTACCCCGACAGGGGAGGCACGAGCAGTACTTC; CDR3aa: CASSLPRQGRHEQYF
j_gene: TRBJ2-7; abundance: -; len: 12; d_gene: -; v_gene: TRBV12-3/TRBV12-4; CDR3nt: TGTGCCAGCAGCCCTCGACTCTACGAGCAGTACTTC; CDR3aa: CASSPRLYEQYF
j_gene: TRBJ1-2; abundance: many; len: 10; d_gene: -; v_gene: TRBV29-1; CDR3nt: TGCAGCGTCCGACAGGTTGGCTACACCTTC; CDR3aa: CSVRQVGYTF
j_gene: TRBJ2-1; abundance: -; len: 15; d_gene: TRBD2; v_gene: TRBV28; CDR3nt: TGTGCCAGCAGTAAGATCGCGGGGGGGCCGAATGAGCAGTTCTTC; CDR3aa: CASSKIAGGPNEQFF
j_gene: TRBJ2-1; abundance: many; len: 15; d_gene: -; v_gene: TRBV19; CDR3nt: TGTGCCACCCAACCCGGATATGCCTCCTACAATGAGCAGTTCTTC; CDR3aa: CATQPGYASYNEQFF
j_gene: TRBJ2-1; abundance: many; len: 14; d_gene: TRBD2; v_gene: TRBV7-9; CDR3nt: TGTGCCAGCACCCCGACTAGCGGGAGTTATGAGCAGTTCTTC; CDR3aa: CASTPTSGSYEQFF
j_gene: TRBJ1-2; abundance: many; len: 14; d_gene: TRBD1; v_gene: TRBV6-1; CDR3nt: TGTGCCAGCAGTGAGGACAGGGGGCCATGGGGCTACACCTTC; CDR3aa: CASSEDRGPWGYTF
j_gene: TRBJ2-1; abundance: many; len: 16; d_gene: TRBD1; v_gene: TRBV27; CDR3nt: TGTGCCAGCAGCTTGGCCCAGGGACAGGGGTTCTATGAGCAGTTCTTC; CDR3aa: CASSLAQGQGFYEQFF
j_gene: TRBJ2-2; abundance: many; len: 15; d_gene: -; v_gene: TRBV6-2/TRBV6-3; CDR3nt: TGTGCCAGCACCATCGTCGGGGGCCCTACCGGGGAGCTGTTTTTT; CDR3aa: CASTIVGGPTGELFF
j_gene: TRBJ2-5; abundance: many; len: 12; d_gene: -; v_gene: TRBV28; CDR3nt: TGTGCCAGCAGCTGGGCTGGGGGGACCCAGTACTTC; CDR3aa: CASSWAGGTQYF
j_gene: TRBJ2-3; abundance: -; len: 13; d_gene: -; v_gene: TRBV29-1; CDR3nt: TGCAGCGTCGAGCAGGGTCAGGGAGATACGCAGTATTTT; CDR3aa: CSVEQGQGDTQYF
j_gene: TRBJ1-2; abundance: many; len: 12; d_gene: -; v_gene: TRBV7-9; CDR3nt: TGTGCCAGCAGCTTATCCGGTATGGGCTACACCTTC; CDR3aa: CASSLSGMGYTF
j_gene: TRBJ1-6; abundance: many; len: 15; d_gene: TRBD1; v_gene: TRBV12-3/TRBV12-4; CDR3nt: TGTGCCAGCAGGGAACAGGGGGCGGGTGGTTCACCCCTCCACTTT; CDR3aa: CASREQGAGGSPLHF
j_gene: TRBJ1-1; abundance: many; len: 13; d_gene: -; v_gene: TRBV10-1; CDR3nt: TGCGCCAGCAGCGCGGCCTTGGGCACTGAAGCTTTCTTT; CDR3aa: CASSAALGTEAFF
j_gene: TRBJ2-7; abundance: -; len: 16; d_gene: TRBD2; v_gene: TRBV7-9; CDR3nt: TGTGCCAGCAGCTCAATCCAAAGACTAGCGGACTACGAGCAGTACTTC; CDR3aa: CASSSIQRLADYEQYF
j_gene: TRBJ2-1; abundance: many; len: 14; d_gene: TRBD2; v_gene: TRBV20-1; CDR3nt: TGCAGTGCTAGGGGGGGACTAGCGAACAATGAGCAGTTCTTC; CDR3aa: CSARGGLANNEQFF
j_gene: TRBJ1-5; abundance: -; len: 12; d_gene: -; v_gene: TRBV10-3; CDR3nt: TGTGCCACCCGGGACCCTTATCAGCCCCAGCATTTT; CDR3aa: CATRDPYQPQHF
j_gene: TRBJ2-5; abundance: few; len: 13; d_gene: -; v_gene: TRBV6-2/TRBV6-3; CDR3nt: TGTGCCAGCACCCTAAGGCTTCCAGAGACCCAGTACTTC; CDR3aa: CASTLRLPETQYF
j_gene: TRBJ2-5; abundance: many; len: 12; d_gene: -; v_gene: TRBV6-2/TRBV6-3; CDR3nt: TGTGCCAGCACCTTCGCGGGGTATACCCAGTACTTC; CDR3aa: CASTFAGYTQYF
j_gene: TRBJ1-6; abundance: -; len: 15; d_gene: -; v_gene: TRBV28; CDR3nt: TGTGCCAGCAGAATGGGAGTCGAACTGAATTCACCCCTCCACTTT; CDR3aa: CASRMGVELNSPLHF
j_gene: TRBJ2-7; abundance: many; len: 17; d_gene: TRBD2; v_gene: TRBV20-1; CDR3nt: TGCAGTGCCCCCCGAACTATAGCGGGAGAAATTTCTGGGGAGCAGTACTTC; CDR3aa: CSAPRTIAGEISGEQYF
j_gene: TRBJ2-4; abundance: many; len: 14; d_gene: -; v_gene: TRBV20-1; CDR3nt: TGCAGTGCTAGAGGGGGGCCTAGGAAAGGCATTCAGTACTTC; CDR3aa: CSARGGPRKGIQYF
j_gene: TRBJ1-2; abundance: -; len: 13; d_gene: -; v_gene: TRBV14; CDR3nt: TGTGCCAGCAGCGCCAGCCCTAACTATGGCTACACCTTC; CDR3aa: CASSASPNYGYTF
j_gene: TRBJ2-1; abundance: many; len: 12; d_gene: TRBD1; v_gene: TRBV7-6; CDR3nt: TGTGCCAGCAGCCTGCCAGGGGGTGAGCAGTTCTTC; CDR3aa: CASSLPGGEQFF
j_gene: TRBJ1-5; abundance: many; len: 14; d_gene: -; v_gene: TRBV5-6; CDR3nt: TGTGCCAGCAGTTACGGGTCGGGCAATCAGCCCCAGCATTTT; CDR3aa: CASSYGSGNQPQHF
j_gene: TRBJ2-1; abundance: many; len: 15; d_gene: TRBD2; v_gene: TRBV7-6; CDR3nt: TGTGCCAGTCAGCTAGATCTAGCGGGGAACAATGAGCAGTTCTTC; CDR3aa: CASQLDLAGNNEQFF
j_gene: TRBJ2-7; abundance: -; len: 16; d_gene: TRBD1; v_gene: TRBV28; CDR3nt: TGTGCCAGCAGTTCTCCCGCGACAGGGCACGCCTACGAGCAGTACTTC; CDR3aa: CASSSPATGHAYEQYF
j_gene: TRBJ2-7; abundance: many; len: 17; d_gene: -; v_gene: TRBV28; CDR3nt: TGTGCCAGCAGTTTGCAAGGTTTATGGTTCTCCCTCGGGGAGCAGTACTTC; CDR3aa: CASSLQGLWFSLGEQYF
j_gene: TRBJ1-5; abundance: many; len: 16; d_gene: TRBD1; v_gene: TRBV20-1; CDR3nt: TGCAGTGCTATCTCCAGGGGGCGCCGGGTCAATCAGCCCCAGCATTTT; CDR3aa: CSAISRGRRVNQPQHF
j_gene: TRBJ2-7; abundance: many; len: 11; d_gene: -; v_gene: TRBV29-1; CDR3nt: TGCAGCGTTGTCAGGGACTACGAGCAGTACTTC; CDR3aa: CSVVRDYEQYF
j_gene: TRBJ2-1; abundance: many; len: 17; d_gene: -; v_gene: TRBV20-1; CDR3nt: TGCAGTGCTAGAGTCAGCGGTGTTATAATTCCCTACAATGAGCAGTTCTTC; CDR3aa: CSARVSGVIIPYNEQFF
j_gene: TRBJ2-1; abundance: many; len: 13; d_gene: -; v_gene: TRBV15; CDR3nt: TGTGCCACCAGCAGATCCCCCTCGCAGGAGCAGTTCTTC; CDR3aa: CATSRSPSQEQFF
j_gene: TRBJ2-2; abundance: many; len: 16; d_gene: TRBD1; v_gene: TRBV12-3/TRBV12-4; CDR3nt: TGTGCCAGCAGTGCCCAGCTCCCGGGACAGGGTGGGGAGCTGTTTTTT; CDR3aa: CASSAQLPGQGGELFF
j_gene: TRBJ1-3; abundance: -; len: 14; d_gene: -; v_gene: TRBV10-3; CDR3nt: TGTGCCATCGATGTAGACAGATCTGGAAACACCATATATTTT; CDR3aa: CAIDVDRSGNTIYF
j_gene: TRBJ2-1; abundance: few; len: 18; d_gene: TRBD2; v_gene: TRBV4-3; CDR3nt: TGCGCCAGCAGCCAAAGGTCACTAGCGGGAGGACTTATTAATGAGCAGTTCTTC; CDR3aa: CASSQRSLAGGLINEQFF
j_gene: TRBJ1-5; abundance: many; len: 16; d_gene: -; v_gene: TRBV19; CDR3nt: TGTGCCAGTAGTGCGCTCCGGGACACTAAAAATCAGCCCCAGCATTTT; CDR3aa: CASSALRDTKNQPQHF
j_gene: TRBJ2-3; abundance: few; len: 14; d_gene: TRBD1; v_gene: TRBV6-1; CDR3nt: TGTGCCAGCAATTCTAGGACAGGGGCGGATACGCAGTATTTT; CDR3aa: CASNSRTGADTQYF
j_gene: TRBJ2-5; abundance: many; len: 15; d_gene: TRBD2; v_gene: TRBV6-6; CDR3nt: TGTGCCAGCAGGCGGACTAGAATCAACGAAGAGACCCAGTACTTC; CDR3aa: CASRRTRINEETQYF
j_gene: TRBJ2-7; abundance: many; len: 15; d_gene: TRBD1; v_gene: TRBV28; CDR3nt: TGTGCCAGCAGGGCCCGGACAGGGAGCAATTACGAGCAGTACTTC; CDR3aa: CASRARTGSNYEQYF
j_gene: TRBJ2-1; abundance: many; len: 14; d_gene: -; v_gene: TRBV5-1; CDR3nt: TGCGCCAGCAGCTTTCGAGCGGGCGACAATGAGCAGTTCTTC; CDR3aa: CASSFRAGDNEQFF
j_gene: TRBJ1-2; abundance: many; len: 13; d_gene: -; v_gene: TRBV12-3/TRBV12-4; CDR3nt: TGTGCCAGCAGTTTTCCTTCTAACTATGGCTACACCTTC; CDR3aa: CASSFPSNYGYTF
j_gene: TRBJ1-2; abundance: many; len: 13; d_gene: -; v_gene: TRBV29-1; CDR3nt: TGCAGCGTTGAAGAACAGGGCGCCTATGGCTACACCTTC; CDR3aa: CSVEEQGAYGYTF
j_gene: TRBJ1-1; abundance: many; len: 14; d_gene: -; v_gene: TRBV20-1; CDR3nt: TGCAGTGCTAGCATTTGGGCAGGGCCCACTGAAGCTTTCTTT; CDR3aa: CSASIWAGPTEAFF
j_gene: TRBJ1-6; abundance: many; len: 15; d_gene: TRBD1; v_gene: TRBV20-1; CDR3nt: TGCAGTGCTAGAGATTCACAGGGGCTGAATTCACCCCTCCACTTT; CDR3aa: CSARDSQGLNSPLHF
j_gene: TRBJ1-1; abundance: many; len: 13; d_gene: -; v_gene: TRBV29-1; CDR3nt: TGCAGCGTTGTCACCCAGTCGTACACTGAAGCTTTCTTT; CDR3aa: CSVVTQSYTEAFF
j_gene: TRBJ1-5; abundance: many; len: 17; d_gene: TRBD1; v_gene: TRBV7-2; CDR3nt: TGTGCCAGCAGCTCCGGCCTAGGACAGGGTAGCAATCAGCCCCAGCATTTT; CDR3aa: CASSSGLGQGSNQPQHF
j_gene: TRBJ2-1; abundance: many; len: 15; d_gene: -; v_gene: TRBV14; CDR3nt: TGTGCCAGCAGCTTCCGGGGGAACTCCTACAATGAGCAGTTCTTC; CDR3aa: CASSFRGNSYNEQFF
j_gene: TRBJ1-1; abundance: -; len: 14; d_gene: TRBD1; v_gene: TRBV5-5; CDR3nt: TGTGCCAGCAGCCCACCGGACAGGGACACTGAAGCTTTCTTT; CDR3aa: CASSPPDRDTEAFF
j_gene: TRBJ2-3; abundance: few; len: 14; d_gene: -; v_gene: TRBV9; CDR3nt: TGTGCCAGCAGCGTATTCGGGACCACAGATACGCAGTATTTT; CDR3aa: CASSVFGTTDTQYF